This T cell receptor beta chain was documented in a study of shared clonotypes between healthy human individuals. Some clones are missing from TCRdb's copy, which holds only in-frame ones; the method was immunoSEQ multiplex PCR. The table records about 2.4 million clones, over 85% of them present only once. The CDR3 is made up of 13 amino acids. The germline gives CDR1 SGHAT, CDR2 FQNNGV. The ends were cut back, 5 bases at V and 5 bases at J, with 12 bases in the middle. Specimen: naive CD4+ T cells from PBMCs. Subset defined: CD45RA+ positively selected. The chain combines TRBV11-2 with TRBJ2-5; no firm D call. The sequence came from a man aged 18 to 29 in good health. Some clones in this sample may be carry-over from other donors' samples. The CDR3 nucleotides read TGTGCCAGCAGCCTGACATTTTTGGAGACCCAGTACTTC. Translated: CASSLTFLETQYF. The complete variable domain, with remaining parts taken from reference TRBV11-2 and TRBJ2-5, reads EAGVAQSPRYKIIEKRQSVAFWCNPISGHATLYWYQQILGQGPKLLIQFQNNGVVDDSQLPKDRFSAERLKGVDSTLKIQPAKLEDSAVYLCASSLTFLETQYFGPGTRLLVL.